The 20 T cell receptor beta chains reported below all come from one sample, sequenced in a study of shared clonotypes between healthy human individuals (dated by TCRdb to 2020 to 2021). The library relied on the immunoSEQ multiplex PCR assay. What TCRdb holds here is the immuneACCESS table cut down to in-frame rearrangements. Part of the clones is not present; checked against another copy, under half of the missing clones reflect an unresolved V gene, and the others are unexplained. Across this sample there are 550,000 to 800,000 clones, with approximately 74% seen only once. More than 1.5% of the sample goes to the ten largest clones. The sample consisted of memory CD4+ T cells sorted from blood. The meaning of the sample's cell subset or site label: CD45RA-negative fraction. The receptors stem from a woman in her thirties in good health.

The genes are TRBV4-1 and TRBJ2-6; 8 positions match TRBD1. The CDR3 length is 16 residues. V was clipped by 5 bases and J by 2 bases; unmatched bases: 5. Germline loops: CDR1 MGHRA, CDR2 YSYEKL. CDR3 sequence reads: CASSLDRVAGANVLTF. CDR3 DNA sequence: TGCGCCAGCAGCTTGGACAGGGTAGCTGGGGCCAACGTCCTGACTTTC.

The CDR3 DNA reads TGCGCCAGCAGCTTGGTAGGGATCGGGGAGCTGTTTTTT. Translation gives CASSLVGIGELFF. The chain joins TRBV5-1 to TRBJ2-2; D remains unclear. Germline lookup yields CDR1 SGHRS and CDR2 YFSETQ. Between the trimmed V and J ends, which lost 0 bases and 7 bases, there was a span of 7 bases. The length of the CDR3 is 13 residues.

This chain links TRBV18 with TRBJ1-5, with D possibly being TRBD1 (6 bases). There are 14 residues in the CDR3. Germline V CDR1 and CDR2: KGHSH, LQKENI. The V and J ends lost 4 bases and 6 bases respectively, with 13 bases between them. The CDR3 region has the DNA TGTGCCAGCTCACGAACAGGGAAGGGTCAGCCCCAGCATTTT. Its translation: CASSRTGKGQPQHF.

The CDR3: CASSPGQDNQPQHF. The CDR3 DNA reads as TGTGCCAGCAGCCCGGGACAGGATAATCAGCCCCAGCATTTT. This chain uses TRBV7-9 with TRBJ1-5; TRBD1 matches 8 bases. Germline CDR1 SEHNR, CDR2 FQNEAQ (reference sequence). Unmatched junction bases numbered 4, after V lost 5 bases and J lost 4 bases. This CDR3 region has 14 residues.

V gene TRBV11-1 combines with J gene TRBJ1-1; TRBD1 agrees at 8 bases. In germline, CDR1 is SGHAT, CDR2 FQDESV (reference sequence). This CDR3 has 15 residues. The J segment lost 4 bases and the V segment lost 5 bases, leaving 9 bases of the junction unmatched. The CDR3 DNA is TGTGCCAGCAGCGCCCGACAGGGGAGCGGCACTGAAGCTTTCTTT. Translating gives CASSARQGSGTEAFF.

This clone was seen ten or more times. This chain links TRBV10-3 with TRBJ2-7; tentatively, D is TRBD2 (6 bases). V was shortened by 4 bases and J by 6 bases, with 19 bases between the two germline ends. Germline CDR1 is ENHRY and CDR2 is SYGVKD. CDR3 size: 15 residues. The CDR3 nucleotides read TGTGCCATCAGTGCCCGCGGGATAGGGTTGGTCGAGCAGTACTTC. This translates into CAISARGIGLVEQYF.

This chain connects TRBV4-1 to TRBJ1-5, with D possibly TRBD1 on 5 matching bases. This CDR3 region has 17 residues. Germline V gene data show CDR1 as MGHRA and CDR2 as YSYEKL. V was cut by 6 bases and J by 5 bases, with 23 bases left in between. The CDR3 loop reads CASSDPGGARKDQPQHF. CDR3 nucleotide sequence: TGCGCCAGCAGTGACCCGGGCGGGGCGAGGAAGGATCAGCCCCAGCATTTT.

The V and J genes are TRBV19 and TRBJ2-6, with no clear D. The CDR3 totals 15 residues. Germline V CDR1 and CDR2: LNHDA, SQIVND (reference sequence). V gave up 2 bases and J gave up 1 base, with 6 bases separating them. This CDR3 is CASSISRSGANVLTF. In DNA form, the CDR3 reads TGTGCCAGTAGTATATCCAGGTCTGGGGCCAACGTCCTGACTTTC.

This clone is a singleton in its sample. The chain uses TRBV2 and TRBJ1-1; D gene uncertain. The CDR3 length is 11 residues. V lost 7 bases and J lost 2, with 5 bases in between. Per the germline V gene, CDR1 is SNHLY and CDR2 is FYNNEI. The CDR3 DNA reads as TGTGCCAGCAACGGAAACACTGAAGCTTTCTTT. It is translated as CASNGNTEAFF.

The V gene is TRBV28, the J gene TRBJ2-5; no clear D gene. V gave up 2 bases and J gave up 5 bases, with 15 bases separating them. Per the germline V gene, CDR1 is MDHEN and CDR2 is SYDVKM. This CDR3 contains 15 residues. As DNA, the CDR3 is TGTGCCAGCAGTTTAACGAAGAATCCTGGGGAGACCCAGTACTTC. Translating it yields CASSLTKNPGETQYF.

This clone was counted once. The genes are TRBV12-5 and TRBJ2-1; the D gene is possibly TRBD2 (5 bases). Between the trimmed V and J ends, which lost 0 bases and 5 bases, there was a span of 11 bases. Germline-derived CDR1 and CDR2 are LGHNT and FRNRAP. CDR3 size: 15 residues. CDR3 sequence (DNA): TGTGCTAGTGGTTTGGTACCGGGGATTAACAATGAGCAGTTCTTC. This translates into CASGLVPGINNEQFF.

V gene TRBV5-1 combines with J gene TRBJ2-3; 8 bases are shared with TRBD2. V lost 7 bases to trimming and J lost 2 bases; unmatched junction nucleotides: 12. This CDR3 is 16 amino acids long. Germline V gives CDR1 SGHRS, CDR2 YFSETQ. This CDR3 reads CASSTGAGGNTDTQYF. CDR3 coding DNA: TGCGCCAGCTCCACTGGGGCGGGAGGAAACACAGATACGCAGTATTTT.

J is TRBJ2-7 and V is TRBV18; 8 nucleotides agree with TRBD2. The germline V gene encodes CDR1 KGHSH and CDR2 LQKENI. This CDR3 is 15 amino acids long. The trim removed 0 bases at V and 3 bases at J, leaving 4 bases unmatched. CDR3 in amino acids: CASSPPGGGGYEQYF. The CDR3, as DNA: TGTGCCAGCTCACCACCCGGGGGGGGAGGCTACGAGCAGTACTTC.

This clone was detected only once. CDR3 nucleotides: TGTGCCAGCAGCTTGGATCTGAGACATAGCAATGAGCAGTTCTTC. Translation: CASSLDLRHSNEQFF. The chain employs TRBV5-5 and TRBJ2-1; unclear D gene. From germline, CDR1 is SGHKS and CDR2 YYEKEE (reference sequence). The CDR3 sequence is 15 residues long. The germline V and J ends were trimmed by 0 bases and 6 bases, with 13 bases remaining between them.

J is TRBJ2-7 and V is TRBV7-9; 7 bases map to TRBD1. The junction had 14 bases not matched to a gene; V was cut back by 5 bases and J by 7 bases. The CDR3 is made up of 15 amino acids. Germline-derived CDR1 and CDR2 are SEHNR and FQNEAQ (reference sequence). CDR3 sequence (DNA): TGTGCCAGCAGCAGCGCGTACAGGGGCCTCAGGGAGCAGTACTTC. Translated: CASSSAYRGLREQYF.

The V call is TRBV18, the J call TRBJ1-1; TRBD1 is a possible D gene (5 bases). Germline V lookup: CDR1 KGHSH, CDR2 LQKENI. The CDR3 loop spans 16 amino acids. V gave up 3 bases and J gave up 0 bases, with 14 bases separating them. For the CDR3, the DNA is TGTGCCAGCTCACCGGGAACAGGAGACTTGAACACTGAAGCTTTCTTT. As protein: CASSPGTGDLNTEAFF. The entire variable domain, with the rest obtained from reference TRBV18 and TRBJ1-1, is as follows: NAGVMQNPRHLVRRRGQEARLRCSPMKGHSHVYWYRQLPEEGLKFMVYLQKENIIDESGMPKERFSAEFPKEGPSILRIQQVVRGDSAAYFCASSPGTGDLNTEAFFGQGTRLTVV.

The chain joins TRBV4-2 to TRBJ2-3; 8 bases are a match to TRBD2. CDR1 is LGHNA and CDR2 is YNFKEQ in the germline V gene. Germline trimming cut 0 bases from V and 4 bases from J; bases unmatched to any gene: 9. The CDR3 contains 17 residues. CDR3 nucleotides: TGTGCCAGCAGCCAAGATCATACGGGAGGGCCGCCAGATACGCAGTATTTT. Residues: CASSQDHTGGPPDTQYF.

J is TRBJ2-6 and V is TRBV25-1; maybe TRBD1 (6 bases). The germline CDR1 and CDR2 sequences are MGHDK and SYGVNS. The CDR3 contains 18 residues. Trimming pared 4 bases from V and 1 base from J, leaving 17 bases between. The CDR3 DNA reads as TGTGCCAGCAGTGGGACCTCAGGGGCTATTTCTGGGGCCAACGTCCTGACTTTC. It translates to CASSGTSGAISGANVLTF.

This clone was seen a single time. This rearrangement joins TRBV5-1 to TRBJ2-7; D tentatively fits TRBD1 or TRBD2 (5 bases each). The CDR3 is 15 residues long. Germline CDR1 SGHRS, CDR2 YFSETQ. V gave up 7 bases and J gave up 6 bases, with 23 bases separating them. The CDR3 spells CASRTPGADWGEQYF. The CDR3 DNA reads TGCGCCAGCCGAACCCCCGGGGCGGACTGGGGCGAGCAGTACTTC.

V and J are TRBV5-1 and TRBJ1-2; D is uncertain. Trimming cost V 0 bases and J 4 bases, with 7 bases left between them. The CDR3 has 13 residues. Germline V CDR1 and CDR2: SGHRS, YFSETQ. The DNA of the CDR3 is TGCGCCAGCAGCTTGGGGGAGTCCTATGGCTACACCTTC. Translation: CASSLGESYGYTF.